This T cell receptor beta chain was retrieved from a study of identical twins. Study results and caveats: Invariant MAIT and iNKT cells are populations that could partly confound zero-insertion analyses.

This clonotype was picked up a small number of times. Its specificity is not known. The germline gives CDR1 MNHNS, CDR2 SASEGT. The CDR3 has 16 amino acids. TCRdb itself ran the 5' RACE reads through MiXCR, one entry per CDR3 protein. The sample has roughly 1.6 million distinct CDR3 sequences; around 29% are singletons. The V call is TRBV6-1, the J call TRBJ2-5; 15 positions agree with TRBD2. The end of the DNA is better explained by TRBJ2-7, so the J call may be wrong. The source material was cord blood. The clonotype originates from a newborn girl in good health. The CDR3 sequence: CAIQPGLAGGFYEQYF. In DNA, the CDR3 is TGTGCCATCCAACCGGGACTAGCGGGAGGATTCTACGAGCAGTACTTC.